This TCR beta chain was sequenced in a study of molecular identifiers for immune sequencing clone quantification. The V gene lost 4 bases and the J gene lost 13 bases, with 22 bases spanning the gap. There are 14 residues in the CDR3. Germline V gene lookup returns CDR1 DFQATT and CDR2 SNEGSKA (reference sequence). Worth noting for this clonotype: Its target is unknown.

The study, taken as a whole, reports: Highly expanded clones may be undercounted when identical TCR molecules share barcodes.

TCRdb used MiXCR to reprocess the PCR reads, holding one entry per CDR3 protein. The sample yields approximately 590,000 distinct CDR3 sequences, 25% seen once. The sequencing input was naive CD8+ T cells from blood, with Jurkat cell RNA spiked in. Documented subset: FACS-sorted CD8+CD4-CCR7+CD45RA+ naive T cells. The V and J genes are TRBV20-1 and TRBJ1-4; D gene ambiguous. The TCR was taken from a human donor in good health. Some libraries in this study had Jurkat cell RNA spiked in. The CDR3 DNA is TGCAGTGCTAAAGACACCGGGCCGCCTGCCGGACTGTTTTTT. It codes for CSAKDTGPPAGLFF.